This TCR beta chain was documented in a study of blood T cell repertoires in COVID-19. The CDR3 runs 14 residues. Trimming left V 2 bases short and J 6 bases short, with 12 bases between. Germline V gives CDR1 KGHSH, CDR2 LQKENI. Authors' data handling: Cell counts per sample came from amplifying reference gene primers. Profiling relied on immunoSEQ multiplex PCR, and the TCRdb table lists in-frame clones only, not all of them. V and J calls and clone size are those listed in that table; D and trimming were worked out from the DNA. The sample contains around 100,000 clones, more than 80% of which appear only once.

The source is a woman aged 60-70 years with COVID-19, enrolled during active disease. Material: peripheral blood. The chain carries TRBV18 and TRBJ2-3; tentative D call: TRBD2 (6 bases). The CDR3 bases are TGTGCCAGCTCACCAAATGGGGGGAGCGATACGCAGTATTTT. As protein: CASSPNGGSDTQYF.